This record looks at one T cell receptor (beta chain) sequence and its context. Replicate PCRs run on unsorted PBMC used approximately 300 ng DNA, which was about 30,000 T cell genomes. This table comes from immunoSEQ multiplex PCR, and its TCRdb copy is limited to in-frame clones, with some not included. The sample lists approximately 480,000 clones, 60% to 80% occurring once. These data originate in a study of shared clonotypes between healthy human individuals. The CDR3 is made up of 14 amino acids. The ends lost 3 bases at V and 7 bases at J; junction bases unmatched: 4. Per the germline V gene, CDR1 is SGHVS and CDR2 is FNYEAQ.

Sequences were obtained from PBMCs. J is TRBJ2-1 and V is TRBV7-6, with 9 bases identical to TRBD2. The sequence derives from a woman aged 40-49 years in good health. Some clones in this sample may be carry-over from other donors' samples. CDR3 residues: CASSFSGSVNEQFF. Written as DNA, the CDR3 is TGTGCCAGCAGCTTTAGCGGGAGTGTGAATGAGCAGTTCTTC. Based on the CDR3 plus reference TRBV7-6 and TRBJ2-1, the full variable domain is GAGVSQSPRYKVTKRGQDVALRCDPISGHVSLYWYRQALGQGPEFLTYFNYEAQQDKSGLPNDRFSAERPEGSISTLTIQRTEQRDSAMYRCASSFSGSVNEQFFGPGTRLTVL.